Below, one T cell receptor beta chain is given with its context. Its antigen is unidentified. Looked up from germline, CDR1 is LNHDA and CDR2 is SQIVND (reference sequence). Trimming shortened V by 1 base and J by 4 bases, and 22 bases separated the two germline ends. The CDR3 consists of 18 residues. Specified time point: new active TB diagnosis, blood taken before or within 7 days of starting treatment. On average approximately 100,000 T cells per donor were immunosequenced. This specimen belongs to a study of T cells in tuberculosis. Study context: Sequenced TCRs come from CD1B-GMM tetramer-binding T cells. Samples predate treatment or fall within its first 7 days. Whole-study findings and limits: Cases with active tuberculosis were adults, while controls were adolescents.

Sequenced by immunoSEQ multiplex PCR; TCRdb stores in-frame clones only, minus some. The sample holds about 49,000 clones; about 95% are singletons and the top ten take 1.4%. This sample comprised PBMCs, obtained at tuberculosis diagnosis. The V and J genes are TRBV19 and TRBJ1-1; maybe TRBD1 (5 bases). This TCR derives from an adult with tuberculosis. The CDR3 coding sequence is TGTGCCAGTAGTATAGTTTTGGGAGGGACTATCGAGGGCACTGAAGCTTTCTTT. It is translated as CASSIVLGGTIEGTEAFF.